The rows below give T cell receptor beta chains drawn from one sample of a study of T cell responses to AZD1222 COVID-19 vaccine. Assay: immunoSEQ multiplex PCR; the TCRdb copy retains only in-frame clones and omits some. The sample records about 81,000 clones, approximately 89% being singletons. The specimen was peripheral blood, collected 28 days after the second AZD1222 dose. Receptors originate from an adult who received the AZD1222 COVID-19 vaccine. Both conserved end residues are part of each CDR3. A D gene is named only where the DNA matches it firmly. The size entry is marked missing in some rows and otherwise reads once, few, many or a size class.

abundance	d_gene	v_gene	j_gene	CDR3nt	CDR3aa
.	TRBD2	TRBV7-3	TRBJ2-1	TGTGCCAGCAGCTTATCCCGACTAGCGGGCCCCAATGAGCAGTTCTTC	CASSLSRLAGPNEQFF
.	.	TRBV5-1	TRBJ1-5	TGCGCCAGCAGCTTGGGACATGGGAGGGAGCAGCCCCAGCATTTT	CASSLGHGREQPQHF
.	TRBD2	TRBV3-1/TRBV3-2	TRBJ2-3	TGTGCCAGCAGACCCCAGGGTGCTGGGGACTACCTCACAGATACGCAGTATTTT	CASRPQGAGDYLTDTQYF
.	.	TRBV27	TRBJ2-7	TGTGCCAGCAGTTTATCCGGAGTCCCTGGCTACGAGCAGTACTTC	CASSLSGVPGYEQYF
.	.	TRBV28	TRBJ1-5	TGTGCCAGCAGTTTGGGGCCCCCTCAGCCCCAGCATTTT	CASSLGPPQPQHF
.	.	TRBV5-1	TRBJ2-5	TGCGCCAGCAGCCAGACGGAAGGGCGACAAGAGACCCAGTACTTC	CASSQTEGRQETQYF
few	.	TRBV27	TRBJ1-2	TGTGCCAGCAGTTTAACAGCTAACTATGGCTACACCTTC	CASSLTANYGYTF
once	.	TRBV29-1	TRBJ1-2	TGCAGCGCCACGGGACGGACAAACTATGGCTACACCTTC	CSATGRTNYGYTF
.	TRBD2	TRBV3-1/TRBV3-2	TRBJ2-7	TGTGCCAGCAGAGGGTGGGCGGGAGAATCCTACGAGCAGTACTTC	CASRGWAGESYEQYF
.	.	TRBV5-1	TRBJ1-3	TGCGCCAGCAGCTTGGAGGACTCTGGAAACACCATATATTTT	CASSLEDSGNTIYF
.	TRBD2	TRBV4-2	TRBJ2-7	TGTGCCAGCAGCCAAGATCCTGATAGCGGGAGGCCTGCAGCCTACGAGCAGTACTTC	CASSQDPDSGRPAAYEQYF
.	.	TRBV11-2	TRBJ1-5	TGTGCCAGCAGCTTATGGGAGGGCAATCAGCCCCAGCATTTT	CASSLWEGNQPQHF
.	.	TRBV6-1	TRBJ1-6	TGTGCCAGCAGTGAAGAATCGCTAGGACCCCTCCACTTT	CASSEESLGPLHF
many	.	TRBV4-2	TRBJ2-7	TGTGCCAGCAGCCAAGGGACGACGGAGCAGTACTTC	CASSQGTTEQYF
.	.	TRBV5-1	TRBJ2-2	TGCGCCATTCCTGGGCTGTTTTTT	CAIPGLFF
.	.	TRBV7-6	TRBJ1-1	TGTGCCAGCACCCCCCGAGAAGGGGCATGGGTTGAAGCTTTCTTT	CASTPREGAWVEAFF
.	.	TRBV5-1	TRBJ1-6	TGCGCCAGCAGCTTGTCGTCAGAAAATTCACCCCTCCACTTT	CASSLSSENSPLHF
.	TRBD2	TRBV19	TRBJ2-1	TGTGCCAGTACGGAACTAGCGGGTTCCAATGAGCAGTTCTTC	CASTELAGSNEQFF
.	.	TRBV7-9	TRBJ1-1	TGTGCCAGCAGCCTCCTAATGAACACTGAAGCTTTCTTT	CASSLLMNTEAFF
.	TRBD1	TRBV28	TRBJ1-5	TGTGCCAGCACACTTCCGACAGGGATTAATCAGCCCCAGCATTTT	CASTLPTGINQPQHF
.	TRBD1	TRBV18	TRBJ2-5	TGTGCCAGCTCACCGCTAACAGGGGGCGACGGGGAGACCCAGTACTTC	CASSPLTGGDGETQYF
once	.	TRBV7-9	TRBJ2-2	TGTGCCAGCAGCTTAGATCTGTACACCGGGGAGCTGTTTTTT	CASSLDLYTGELFF
.	.	TRBV28	TRBJ2-3	TGTGCCAGCAGTTTATCGACGGCGGGCAGCACAGATACGCAGTATTTT	CASSLSTAGSTDTQYF
.	.	TRBV5-4	TRBJ2-7	TGTGCCAGCAGCTTGTTTCGGGGATACGAGCAGTACTTC	CASSLFRGYEQYF
.	.	TRBV28	TRBJ1-1	TGTGCCAGCAGTTTATCTGGACGGACCTTTTTT	CASSLSGRTFF
.	.	TRBV7-8	TRBJ2-2	TGTGCCAGCAGCGGACAGCTCACCGGGGAGCTGTTTTTT	CASSGQLTGELFF
.	.	TRBV11-3	TRBJ1-3	TGTGCCAGCAGCTTCTCCCAGACAAGCGACTACTCTGGAAACACCATATATTTT	CASSFSQTSDYSGNTIYF
.	.	TRBV19	TRBJ2-3	TGTGCCAGTAGTGCCAATCCCTCCCGGGATACGCAGTATTTT	CASSANPSRDTQYF
.	TRBD1	TRBV4-2	TRBJ1-2	TGTGCCAGCAGCCCCGTTGGACAGGGTGAGGGCTACACCTTC	CASSPVGQGEGYTF
.	.	TRBV6-5	TRBJ1-2	TGTGCCAGCAGTTACTCGGTTACCACAACTAACTATGGCTACACCTTC	CASSYSVTTTNYGYTF